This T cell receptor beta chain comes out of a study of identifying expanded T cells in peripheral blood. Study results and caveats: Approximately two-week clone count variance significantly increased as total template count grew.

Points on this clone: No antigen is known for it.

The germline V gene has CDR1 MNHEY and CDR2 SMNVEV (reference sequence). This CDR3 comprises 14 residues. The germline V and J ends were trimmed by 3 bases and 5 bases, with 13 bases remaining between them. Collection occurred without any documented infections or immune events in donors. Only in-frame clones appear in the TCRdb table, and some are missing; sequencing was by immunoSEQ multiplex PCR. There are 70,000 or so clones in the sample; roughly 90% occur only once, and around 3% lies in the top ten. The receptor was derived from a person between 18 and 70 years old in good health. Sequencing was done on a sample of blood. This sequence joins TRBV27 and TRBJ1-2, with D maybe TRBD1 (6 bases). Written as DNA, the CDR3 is TGTGCCAGCAGTTTCTCAGGACAGACGTATGGCTACACCTTC. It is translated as CASSFSGQTYGYTF.